This T cell receptor (beta chain) was recorded in a study of high-grade serous ovarian cancer treatment subgroups. The CDR3 contains 16 residues. V lost 5 bases and J lost 6; bases outside the gene matches: 11. Germline assignment: CDR1 LNHNV and CDR2 YYDKDF (reference sequence). Using immunoSEQ multiplex PCR, the repertoire was profiled, and TCRdb retains in-frame clones only, with some absent. The sample holds approximately 40,000 clones, approximately 81% seen once. Tumor samples were obtained before definitive surgery or chemotherapy. The origin of this receptor is a human donor with high-grade serous ovarian cancer. Sequences were obtained from tumor tissue. The J gene is TRBJ1-5, the V gene TRBV15, with 9 bases fitting TRBD1. CDR3 loop: CATSYTGTGKGQPQHF. The CDR3 DNA reads TGTGCCACCAGCTATACCGGGACAGGGAAGGGTCAGCCCCAGCATTTT.